These 16 T cell receptor beta chains were all obtained from the same sample, sequenced in a study of graft-versus-host responses after intestinal transplantation. Sequencing was performed with immunoSEQ multiplex PCR; in TCRdb, only in-frame clones are kept and a portion is missing. This sample has approximately 6,900 clones, with 20% to 25% found just once. The sample consisted of alloreactive CD4+ T cells from a mixed lymphocyte reaction culture, taken before transplantation. Described subset: CFSE-low proliferating T cells sorted from roughly 6-day pre-transplant mixed lymphocyte reaction (GvH or HvG direction). Receptor source: a human patient who was an organ donor for intestinal transplantation.

The genes are TRBV7-9 and TRBJ2-1; D is ambiguous. Trimming shortened V by 5 bases and J by 0 bases, and 11 bases separated the two germline ends. The CDR3 covers 15 residues. From germline, CDR1 is SEHNR and CDR2 FQNEAQ (reference sequence). The CDR3 region is CASSLEVSSYNEQFF. The CDR3 nucleotides are TGTGCCAGCAGCCTCGAGGTTAGCTCCTACAATGAGCAGTTCTTC.

Within the sample, this clone is medium-sized. The rearrangement uses TRBV6-6 and TRBJ2-1; the D gene is possibly TRBD2 (6 bases). Germline CDR1 reads MNHNY; CDR2 reads SVGAGI (reference sequence). V dropped 0 bases and J dropped 4 bases, with 13 bases sitting between them. The CDR3 runs 16 residues. In DNA, the CDR3 is TGTGCCAGCAGTTACTCGAGAGCAGGAGGGTACAATGAGCAGTTCTTC. Protein: CASSYSRAGGYNEQFF.

In this sample, this clone is medium-sized. This rearrangement joins TRBV27 to TRBJ1-3; D unresolved. Germline V gene lookup returns CDR1 MNHEY and CDR2 SMNVEV (reference sequence). The V end was cut by 5 bases, the J end by 0 bases, with 17 bases between. The CDR3 spans 17 residues. DNA of the CDR3: TGTGCCAGCAGTCCACTCGGTGGACGGTACTCTGGAAACACCATATATTTT. Protein product: CASSPLGGRYSGNTIYF.

By its share, this clone is medium-sized. The chain links TRBV7-3 to TRBJ2-2; 7 bases match TRBD2. Germline V gene data show CDR1 as SGHTA and CDR2 as FQGTGA. V shed 5 bases, J shed 1 base, and the junction held 13 bases outside the gene matches. The CDR3 has 18 residues. The chain's CDR3 is CASSPTPLAAMNTGELFF. In DNA, the CDR3 is TGTGCCAGCAGCCCCACTCCCCTAGCGGCGATGAACACCGGGGAGCTGTTTTTT.

This sequence joins TRBV7-9 and TRBJ2-2; possible D gene TRBD2, 5 bases. The length of the CDR3 is 16 residues. V lost 3 bases and J lost 1, with 12 bases in between. Germline V lookup: CDR1 SEHNR, CDR2 FQNEAQ (reference sequence). This CDR3 reads CASSFQGRLNTGELFF. CDR3 nucleotide sequence: TGTGCCAGCAGCTTCCAAGGGAGATTGAACACCGGGGAGCTGTTTTTT.

By share, this clone ranks as medium-sized. V and J are TRBV5-1 and TRBJ2-1; TRBD2 matches 7 bases. The V and J ends lost 2 bases and 3 bases, in that order; junction bases with no gene match: 8. CDR1 and CDR2 (germline): SGHRS, YFSETQ. The length of the CDR3 is 16 residues. The CDR3 here is CASSFLFGRVYNEQFF. The CDR3 nucleotides read TGCGCCAGCAGCTTCCTTTTTGGGAGGGTCTACAATGAGCAGTTCTTC.

This chain connects TRBV11-2 to TRBJ2-5, with D perhaps assigned TRBD1 or TRBD2 (5 bases each). There are 15 residues in the CDR3. V shed 5 bases and J shed 2 bases, with 15 bases lying between them. Per germline, CDR1 SGHAT and CDR2 FQNNGV. The CDR3 spells CASSRGPLPQETQYF. CDR3 DNA: TGTGCCAGCAGCCGGGGCCCCCTTCCTCAAGAGACCCAGTACTTC.

This chain joins TRBV6-4 and TRBJ2-5; TRBD2 matches 10 bases. V gave up 6 bases and J gave up 4 bases; unmatched junction bases: 8. Germline values: CDR1 MRHNA, CDR2 SNTAGT. This CDR3 has 15 amino acids. The CDR3 coding sequence is TGTGCCAGCAGCGTAGCGGGAGGAGGATTAGAGACCCAGTACTTC. Translation: CASSVAGGGLETQYF.

This clone was recorded a few times. The DNA of the CDR3 is TGTGCCAGCAGCTTAAGTCCGGGACTAGCGGTTTACAATGAGCAGTTCTTC. This encodes CASSLSPGLAVYNEQFF. V gene TRBV7-8 combines with J gene TRBJ2-1; TRBD2 agrees at 11 bases. J lost 4 bases, V lost 2 bases, and 7 bases had no gene match. Germline assignment: CDR1 SGHVS and CDR2 FQNEAQ. CDR3 length equals 17 residues.

V usage is TRBV20-1 and J usage is TRBJ1-6, with D uncertain. V shed 6 bases and J shed 17 bases, with 14 bases lying between them. Germline CDR1 DFQATT, CDR2 SNEGSKA (reference sequence). This CDR3 spans 10 amino acids. The CDR3 DNA follows: TGCAGTGCGACCTCCCGGGAGATCCACTTT. Its protein product is CSATSREIHF.

This clone has more than one count but fewer than ten. V gene TRBV5-6 combines with J gene TRBJ2-7, with D hard to call. This CDR3 comprises 18 residues. CDR1 and CDR2 from the germline V gene are SGHDT and YYEEEE. V lost 0 bases and J 2 bases, leaving 21 bases between the germline ends. The CDR3 region has the DNA TGTGCCAGCAGCTTGGCACCCGCGGTCCCTACGACCCCCTACGAGCAGTACTTC. It is translated as CASSLAPAVPTTPYEQYF.

This clone is large (0.1 to 1%) in the sample. The rearrangement links TRBV5-5 to TRBJ1-4; unclear D gene. This CDR3 has 16 amino acids. V lost 0 bases and J 0 bases, leaving 9 bases between the germline ends. Germline-derived CDR1 and CDR2 are SGHKS and YYEKEE (reference sequence). CDR3 sequence (DNA): TGTGCCAGCAGCTTGGTAGGGCCTGCAACTAATGAAAAACTGTTTTTT. Translation: CASSLVGPATNEKLFF.

This clone has a single count. CDR3 protein: CARPPTLGDDRAAETQYF. CDR3 coding DNA: TGTGCCAGGCCCCCGACCCTAGGGGACGACAGGGCCGCAGAGACCCAGTACTTC. The V and J genes are TRBV28 and TRBJ2-5, with 7 bases identical to TRBD1. V gave up 9 bases and J gave up 4 bases; unmatched junction bases: 23. This CDR3 has 18 amino acids. Germline V lookup: CDR1 MDHEN, CDR2 SYDVKM.

The chain employs TRBV4-3 and TRBJ1-2; TRBD1 aligns across 12 bases. With 0 bases clipped from V and 4 bases from J, the junction kept 0 bases outside the gene matches. This CDR3 has 15 residues. CDR1 is LGHNA, CDR2 YSLEER, per germline. Here the CDR3 DNA reads TGCGCCAGCAGCCAAGAGGGACAGGGGGCCTATGGCTACACCTTC. Protein product: CASSQEGQGAYGYTF.

By sample fraction, this clone is medium-sized. The chain employs TRBV28 and TRBJ2-7; the D is unclear. Germline V CDR1 and CDR2: MDHEN, SYDVKM. V was clipped by 6 bases and J by 2 bases, with 8 bases between them. The CDR3 spans 12 residues. CDR3 amino acids: CASRGGPYEQYF. The CDR3 region has the DNA TGTGCCAGCAGGGGCGGTCCCTACGAGCAGTACTTC.

In this sample, this clone turned up a few times. J is TRBJ2-3 and V is TRBV5-5; TRBD2 matches 11 bases. Germline CDR1 is SGHKS and CDR2 is YYEKEE (reference sequence). The CDR3 runs to 17 residues. V lost 4 bases to trimming and J lost 6 bases; unmatched junction nucleotides: 13. The CDR3 region has the DNA TGTGCCAGCAGCCCCCCGGGGGGTCTAGCGGGAGGTGATACGCAGTATTTT. It is translated as CASSPPGGLAGGDTQYF.